A single sample gave rise to the 15 T cell receptor beta chains below, sequenced in a study of memory CD4+ T cells and cytomegalovirus serostatus. Method: immunoSEQ multiplex PCR; TCRdb's copy keeps in-frame clones and lacks some. Of some 50,000 clones listed, about 80% are singletons. Single viable CD3+CD4+CD8-CD45RO+ cells were sorted as the memory CD4+ T cells. What was sequenced was memory CD4+ T cells from blood. The receptors were sampled from an adult in good health and CMV-seronegative.

Regarding this clone: Other DNA sequences in this sample translate to the same CDR3. CDR3 protein: CAWSSWTGGYGYTF. In nucleotides, the CDR3 is TGTGCCTGGAGTTCATGGACAGGGGGCTATGGCTACACCTTC. J is TRBJ1-2 and V is TRBV30; TRBD1 matches at 10 bases. Per germline, CDR1 GTSNPN and CDR2 SVGIG (reference sequence). Trimming took 2 bases from V and 4 from J; bases not matched to a gene: 4. This CDR3 is 14 amino acids long.

The chain couples TRBV5-4 to TRBJ1-1; D may be TRBD1 (5 bases). The V gene lost 1 base and the J gene lost 0 bases, with 10 bases spanning the gap. Germline V CDR1 and CDR2: SGHNT, YYREEE (reference sequence). This CDR3 spans 15 amino acids. The CDR3 reads CASSLRGGMNTEAFF. The CDR3 bases are TGTGCCAGCAGCTTGAGGGGCGGCATGAACACTGAAGCTTTCTTT.

The J gene is TRBJ2-1, the V gene TRBV7-2, with D maybe TRBD2 (6 bases). Germline V gene data show CDR1 as SGHTA and CDR2 as FQGNSA. The CDR3 has 18 amino acids. Between the trimmed V and J ends, which lost 4 bases and 0 bases, there was a span of 19 bases. CDR3 amino acids: CASSSRGHGSGSYNEQFF. Written as DNA, the CDR3 is TGTGCCAGCAGCTCTCGGGGTCACGGGAGTGGCTCCTACAATGAGCAGTTCTTC.

V is TRBV5-1 and J is TRBJ2-3, with D hard to call. The CDR3 covers 14 residues. With 4 bases removed from V and 0 bases from J, the gap between germline ends came to 9 bases. Looked up from germline, CDR1 is SGHRS and CDR2 is YFSETQ. CDR3 loop: CASSPAASTDTQYF. The DNA for the CDR3 is TGCGCCAGCAGCCCCGCCGCTAGCACAGATACGCAGTATTTT.

This chain uses TRBV9 with TRBJ2-7; D is perhaps TRBD1 (5 bases). Germline CDR1 SGDLS, CDR2 YYNGEE. This CDR3 contains 15 residues. Trimming took 0 bases from V and 6 from J, leaving 16 bases between them. The CDR3 loop is CASSVGWLGVGEQYF. The CDR3 DNA reads as TGTGCCAGCAGCGTAGGGTGGTTAGGGGTCGGCGAGCAGTACTTC.

The chain uses TRBV5-1 and TRBJ2-7; 8 bases are a match to TRBD1. Per the germline V gene, CDR1 is SGHRS and CDR2 is YFSETQ. V shed 7 bases and J 0 bases; nucleotides not matched to a gene: 3. This CDR3 comprises 13 residues. This CDR3 is CASADRVSYEQYF. CDR3 DNA: TGCGCCAGCGCGGACAGGGTCTCCTACGAGCAGTACTTC.

The chain has TRBV18 and TRBJ2-7; D might be TRBD1 (6 bases). This CDR3 is 13 amino acids long. The germline CDR1 and CDR2 sequences are KGHSH and LQKENI. With 2 bases removed from V and 2 bases from J, the gap between germline ends came to 7 bases. CDR3 sequence reads: CASSPGQTYEQYF. The DNA of the CDR3 is TGTGCCAGCTCACCAGGACAGACCTACGAGCAGTACTTC.

This chain links TRBV4-1 with TRBJ1-3; D is undetermined. This CDR3 has 15 residues. Trimming took 0 bases from V and 2 from J, leaving 8 bases between them. The germline CDR1 and CDR2 sequences are MGHRA and YSYEKL. The CDR3 nucleotides are TGCGCCAGCAGCCAAGATCGCGTAGCTGGAAACACCATATATTTT. Its protein product is CASSQDRVAGNTIYF.

The V gene is TRBV7-9, the J gene TRBJ1-2, with D perhaps TRBD1 (6 bases). CDR1 is SEHNR and CDR2 is FQNEAQ in the germline V gene (reference sequence). The CDR3 has 13 amino acids. The V end was cut by 5 bases, the J end by 8 bases, with 15 bases between. CDR3 protein: CASSPRQDWGYTF. The CDR3 DNA reads TGTGCCAGCAGCCCCCGACAGGATTGGGGCTACACCTTC.

This clone was seen just once. Other nucleotide sequences in the sample specify the same CDR3. The V gene is TRBV28, the J gene TRBJ2-1, with D unclear. The CDR3 spans 13 residues. Germline loops: CDR1 MDHEN, CDR2 SYDVKM. Trimming left V 3 bases short and J 4 bases short, with 7 bases between. The CDR3 coding sequence is TGTGCCAGCAGTTTGGGAAGATACAATGAGCAGTTCTTC. It encodes CASSLGRYNEQFF.

V gene TRBV28 combines with J gene TRBJ1-2, with unresolved D. This CDR3 is 15 amino acids long. V was trimmed by 3 bases and J by 0 bases, leaving 11 bases between them. The germline V gene has CDR1 MDHEN and CDR2 SYDVKM. The CDR3 reads CASSLSTFSNYGYTF. The CDR3 DNA sequence: TGTGCCAGCAGTTTGTCTACTTTCTCTAACTATGGCTACACCTTC.

This chain links TRBV23-1 with TRBJ1-5, with 7 bases lining up with TRBD1. TRBV23-1 is placed among ORFs of uncertain function. CDR3 length: 16 residues. After removal of 3 bases from V and 3 bases from J, the junction contained 8 bases not matched to a gene. CDR3 protein: CASSHLTGTSNQPQHF. Written as DNA, the CDR3 is TGCGCCAGCAGTCACCTGACAGGGACCTCCAATCAGCCCCAGCATTTT.

CDR3 amino acids: CASSSSWSGRYEQYF. The CDR3 DNA reads as TGTGCCAGCAGCTCAAGCTGGAGCGGACGCTACGAGCAGTACTTC. This chain joins TRBV7-9 and TRBJ2-7; weak D call: TRBD2 (5 bases). Germline V CDR1 and CDR2: SEHNR, FQNEAQ (reference sequence). V lost 4 bases and J lost 3, with 16 bases in between. CDR3 length: 15 amino acids.

This clone was picked up a small number of times. In nucleotides, the CDR3 is TGTGCCAGCAGTAGGACAGGAGAGCAGTTCTTC. This translates into CASSRTGEQFF. The J gene is TRBJ2-1, the V gene TRBV2; 7 positions agree with TRBD1. The CDR3 totals 11 residues. Germline V CDR1 and CDR2: SNHLY, FYNNEI. After removal of 5 bases from V and 10 bases from J, the junction contained 2 bases not matched to a gene.

The chain couples TRBV7-3 to TRBJ2-1; D might be TRBD2 (6 bases). Trimming shortened V by 5 bases and J by 0 bases, and 14 bases separated the two germline ends. The germline V gene has CDR1 SGHTA and CDR2 FQGTGA. The CDR3 runs 16 residues. The CDR3 DNA reads TGTGCCAGCAGCCCGCCCGGGACTGCCTCCTACAATGAGCAGTTCTTC. Translation: CASSPPGTASYNEQFF. The full variable domain, completed using reference TRBV7-3 and TRBJ2-1, is GAGVSQTPSNKVTEKGKYVELRCDPISGHTALYWYRQSLGQGPEFLIYFQGTGAADDSGLPNDRFFAVRPEGSVSTLKIQRTERGDSAVYLCASSPPGTASYNEQFFGPGTRLTVL.